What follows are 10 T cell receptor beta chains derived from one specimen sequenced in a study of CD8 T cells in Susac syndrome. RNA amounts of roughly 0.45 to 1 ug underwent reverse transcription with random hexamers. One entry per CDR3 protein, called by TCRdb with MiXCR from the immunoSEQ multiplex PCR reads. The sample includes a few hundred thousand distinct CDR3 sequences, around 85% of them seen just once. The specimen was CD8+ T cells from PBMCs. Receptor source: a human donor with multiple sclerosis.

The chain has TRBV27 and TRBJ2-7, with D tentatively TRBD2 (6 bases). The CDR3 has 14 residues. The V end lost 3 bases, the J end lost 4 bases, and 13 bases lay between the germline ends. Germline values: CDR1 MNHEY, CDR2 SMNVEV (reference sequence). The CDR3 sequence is CASSLGGTLYEQYF. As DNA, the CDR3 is TGTGCCAGCAGTTTGGGCGGGACCTTGTACGAGCAGTACTTC.

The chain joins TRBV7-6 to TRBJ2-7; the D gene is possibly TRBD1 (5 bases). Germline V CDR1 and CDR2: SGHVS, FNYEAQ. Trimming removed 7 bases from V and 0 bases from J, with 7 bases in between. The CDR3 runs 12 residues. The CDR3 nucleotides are TGTGCCAGCACCGACAGCTCCTACGAGCAGTACTTC. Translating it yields CASTDSSYEQYF.

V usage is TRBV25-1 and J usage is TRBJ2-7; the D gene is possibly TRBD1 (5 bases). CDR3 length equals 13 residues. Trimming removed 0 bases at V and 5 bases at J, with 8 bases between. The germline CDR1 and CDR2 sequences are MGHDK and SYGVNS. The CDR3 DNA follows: TGTGCCAGCAGTGAATATTCACAGGACGAGCAGTACTTC. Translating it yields CASSEYSQDEQYF.

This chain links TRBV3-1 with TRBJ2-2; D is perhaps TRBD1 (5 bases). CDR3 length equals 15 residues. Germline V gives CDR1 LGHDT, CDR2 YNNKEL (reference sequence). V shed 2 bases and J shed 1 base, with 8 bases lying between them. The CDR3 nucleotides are TGTGCCAGCAGCCAACGGACACGGAACACCGGGGAGCTGTTTTTT. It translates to CASSQRTRNTGELFF.

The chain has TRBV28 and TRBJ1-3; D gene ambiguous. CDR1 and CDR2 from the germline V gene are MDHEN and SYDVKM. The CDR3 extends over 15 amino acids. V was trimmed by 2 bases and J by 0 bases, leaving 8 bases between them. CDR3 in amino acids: CASSLHRTSGNTIYF. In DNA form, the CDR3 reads TGTGCCAGCAGTTTACATCGGACCTCTGGAAACACCATATATTTT.

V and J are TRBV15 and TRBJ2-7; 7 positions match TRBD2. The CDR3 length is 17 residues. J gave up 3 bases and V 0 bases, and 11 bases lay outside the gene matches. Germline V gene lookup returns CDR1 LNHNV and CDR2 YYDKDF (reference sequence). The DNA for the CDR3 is TGTGCCACCAGCAGAGACTTGACTAGACTAGCATACTACGAGCAGTACTTC. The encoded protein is CATSRDLTRLAYYEQYF.

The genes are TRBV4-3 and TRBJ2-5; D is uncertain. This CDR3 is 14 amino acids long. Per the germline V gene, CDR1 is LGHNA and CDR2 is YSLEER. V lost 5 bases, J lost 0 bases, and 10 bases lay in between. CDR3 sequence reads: CASSFYVNQETQYF. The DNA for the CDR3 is TGCGCCAGCAGCTTCTACGTGAACCAAGAGACCCAGTACTTC.

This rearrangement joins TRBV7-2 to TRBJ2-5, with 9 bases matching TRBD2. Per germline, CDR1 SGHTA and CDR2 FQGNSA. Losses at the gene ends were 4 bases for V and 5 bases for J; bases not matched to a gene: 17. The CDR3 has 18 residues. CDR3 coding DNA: TGTGCCAGCAGCTGGGGGGTGGCGGGAGGGCTTACAGGGGAGACCCAGTACTTC. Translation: CASSWGVAGGLTGETQYF.

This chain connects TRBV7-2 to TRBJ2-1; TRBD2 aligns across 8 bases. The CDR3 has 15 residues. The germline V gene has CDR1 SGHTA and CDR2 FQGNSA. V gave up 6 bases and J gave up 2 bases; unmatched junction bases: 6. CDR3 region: CASRMGLGAYNEQFF. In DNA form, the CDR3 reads TGTGCCAGCAGGATGGGACTAGGGGCCTACAATGAGCAGTTCTTC.

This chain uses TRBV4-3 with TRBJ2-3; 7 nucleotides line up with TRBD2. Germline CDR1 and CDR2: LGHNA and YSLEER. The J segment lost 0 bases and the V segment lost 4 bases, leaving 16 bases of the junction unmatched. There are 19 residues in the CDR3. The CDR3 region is CASSPWEGTEGLSTDTQYF. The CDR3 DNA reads TGCGCCAGCAGCCCGTGGGAGGGGACTGAGGGACTTAGCACAGATACGCAGTATTTT.